These 24 T cell receptor beta chains were all obtained from the same sample, sequenced in a study of blood T cell repertoires in COVID-19. Only in-frame clones appear in the TCRdb table, and some are missing; sequencing was by immunoSEQ multiplex PCR. The data hold over 200,000 clones, with over 75% observed a single time. The sequenced material came from PBMCs or T cells enriched from blood (not recorded which). These receptors were obtained from a woman aged 45-65 years who had recovered from COVID-19.

The chain combines TRBV3-1 (or the pseudogene TRBV3-2) with TRBJ2-5; D might be TRBD1 (6 bases). The CDR3 is 16 amino acids. Looked up from germline, CDR1 is LGHDT and CDR2 is YNNKEL (reference sequence). Trimming took off 4 bases at V and 1 base at J, with 16 bases between the two ends. The CDR3 region is CASSPWDKGVQETQYF. In DNA, the CDR3 is TGTGCCAGCAGCCCTTGGGACAAGGGGGTCCAAGAGACCCAGTACTTC.

This chain connects TRBV7-9 to TRBJ1-6, with 8 nucleotides matching TRBD1. The germline gives CDR1 SEHNR, CDR2 FQNEAQ (reference sequence). The V segment lost 6 bases and the J segment 5 bases; nucleotides outside the gene matches: 6. The CDR3 has 15 amino acids. In DNA form, the CDR3 reads TGTGCCAGCAGGGAGGCGGACAGGGATAATTCACCCCTCCACTTT. Translation: CASREADRDNSPLHF.

The CDR3 is CASSLTGGYYGYTF. Written as DNA, the CDR3 is TGTGCCAGCAGCTTGACAGGGGGTTACTATGGCTACACCTTC. The chain uses TRBV7-8 and TRBJ1-2; 9 positions agree with TRBD1. J was trimmed by 3 bases and V by 3 bases; bases with no gene match: 2. The CDR3 consists of 14 residues. Per the germline V gene, CDR1 is SGHVS and CDR2 is FQNEAQ.

The chain is built from TRBV19 and TRBJ1-2, with D perhaps TRBD1 (5 bases). The V gene lost 3 bases and the J gene lost 4 bases, with 12 bases spanning the gap. The germline CDR1 and CDR2 sequences are LNHDA and SQIVND (reference sequence). The CDR3 totals 14 residues. CDR3 sequence (DNA): TGTGCCAGTAGTATTTCAGGGTTGAGCTATGGCTACACCTTC. Translating gives CASSISGLSYGYTF.

J is TRBJ1-2 and V is TRBV9; the D is unclear. Trimming removed 3 bases at V and 7 bases at J, with 10 bases between. Germline-derived CDR1 and CDR2 are SGDLS and YYNGEE. The CDR3 totals 12 residues. CDR3 in DNA: TGTGCCAGCAGCGCATCGAACATTGGCTACACCTTC. Its translation is CASSASNIGYTF.

The V and J genes are TRBV19 and TRBJ1-6; 8 nucleotides match TRBD1. Germline V lookup: CDR1 LNHDA, CDR2 SQIVND (reference sequence). This CDR3 has 15 amino acids. The junction had 7 bases not matched to a gene; V was cut back by 4 bases and J by 8 bases. Here the CDR3 DNA reads TGTGCCAGTAGTACAAGTGGACAGGGCGATTCACCCCTCCACTTT. Its translation is CASSTSGQGDSPLHF.

V gene TRBV2 combines with J gene TRBJ2-2, with 12 bases that match TRBD2. The junction had 4 bases not matched to a gene; V was cut back by 7 bases and J by 4 bases. Per the germline V gene, CDR1 is SNHLY and CDR2 is FYNNEI. CDR3 length: 15 amino acids. The CDR3 sequence: CASNQGLAGTGELFF. The CDR3 DNA sequence: TGTGCCAGCAATCAGGGACTAGCGGGCACCGGGGAGCTGTTTTTT.

This rearrangement joins TRBV3-1 (or the pseudogene TRBV3-2) to TRBJ1-2, with a possible D match to TRBD1 (5 bases). The V gene's germline CDR1 is LGHDT and CDR2 YNNKEL (reference sequence). The CDR3 length is 16 residues. Trimming pared 1 base from V and 3 bases from J, leaving 15 bases between. In DNA form, the CDR3 reads TGTGCCAGCAGCCAAGGGGGGGGGTCACCGCACTATGGCTACACCTTC. This encodes CASSQGGGSPHYGYTF.

The V call is TRBV18, the J call TRBJ1-2, with TRBD1 identical over 8 bases. J was trimmed by 6 bases and V by 3 bases; bases with no gene match: 9. The CDR3 is 15 residues long. Germline values: CDR1 KGHSH, CDR2 LQKENI. CDR3 in amino acids: CASSPAASGGDGYTF. The CDR3 DNA sequence: TGTGCCAGCTCACCTGCAGCTTCAGGGGGCGATGGCTACACCTTC. Combining the CDR3 with reference TRBV18 and TRBJ1-2 gives the whole variable domain NAGVMQNPRHLVRRRGQEARLRCSPMKGHSHVYWYRQLPEEGLKFMVYLQKENIIDESGMPKERFSAEFPKEGPSILRIQQVVRGDSAAYFCASSPAASGGDGYTFGSGTRLTVV.

This clone was seen just once. V usage is TRBV19 and J usage is TRBJ1-1; D possibly corresponds to TRBD1 (5 bases). The CDR3 runs 15 residues. Looked up from germline, CDR1 is LNHDA and CDR2 is SQIVND (reference sequence). Trimming removed 7 bases from V and 10 bases from J, with 25 bases in between. The CDR3, as DNA: TGTGCCAGTACCCCAATTGCGGGGCAATTAAACGGAGCTTTCTTT. Its translation: CASTPIAGQLNGAFF.

The V gene is TRBV7-8, the J gene TRBJ2-5; D is unclear. Between the trimmed V and J ends, which lost 0 bases and 4 bases, there was a span of 21 bases. CDR1 SGHVS and CDR2 FQNEAQ come from the germline V gene. CDR3 length equals 18 residues. The CDR3 loop is CASSLALASGFQGETQYF. CDR3 in DNA: TGTGCCAGCAGCTTAGCGCTTGCTTCCGGGTTCCAAGGAGAGACCCAGTACTTC.

V gene TRBV2 combines with J gene TRBJ1-2; TRBD1 might be the D (5 bases). Deletions cut 6 bases from V and 5 bases from J, with 16 bases between. Germline CDR1 reads SNHLY; CDR2 reads FYNNEI. CDR3 size: 14 residues. CDR3 DNA: TGTGCCAGCAGAAGACTGACAGAGGAGTATGGCTACACCTTC. Its protein product is CASRRLTEEYGYTF.

CDR3: CASSPMGGARHF. For the CDR3, the DNA is TGTGCCAGCAGCCCAATGGGGGGGGCGCGGCATTTT. The chain links TRBV28 to TRBJ1-5; possibly TRBD1 for D (6 bases). The CDR3 consists of 12 residues. V was pared by 6 bases and J by 15 bases, with 18 bases between. Germline lookup yields CDR1 MDHEN and CDR2 SYDVKM.

The chain has TRBV10-3 and TRBJ2-2; 10 nucleotides align to TRBD2. The length of the CDR3 is 17 residues. V was clipped by 0 bases and J by 5 bases; unmatched bases: 6. Germline lookup yields CDR1 ENHRY and CDR2 SYGVKD. As DNA, the CDR3 is TGTGCCATCAGTGAGTCCTCTAGCGGGAGATTAACCGGGGAGCTGTTTTTT. Protein sequence: CAISESSSGRLTGELFF.

The chain has TRBV10-3 and TRBJ1-6, with 8 positions matching TRBD1. V lost 8 bases to trimming and J lost 7 bases; unmatched junction nucleotides: 1. Germline V lookup: CDR1 ENHRY, CDR2 SYGVKD. The CDR3 loop spans 12 amino acids. The CDR3, as DNA: TGTGCCATCGGACAGGGCAATTCACCCCTCCACTTT. This codes for CAIGQGNSPLHF.

This clone was observed many times. The chain links TRBV7-9 to TRBJ1-2, with TRBD1 matching 7 bases. Germline-derived CDR1 and CDR2 are SEHNR and FQNEAQ (reference sequence). CDR3 length equals 17 residues. J lost 5 bases, V lost 5 bases, and 17 bases had no gene match. The CDR3 sequence is CASSTRDRAGLNYGYTF. The CDR3, as DNA: TGTGCCAGCAGCACCCGAGACAGGGCCGGGTTGAATTATGGCTACACCTTC.

This sequence joins TRBV14 and TRBJ2-1; D gene ambiguous. Deletions cut 0 bases from V and 8 bases from J, with 11 bases between. This CDR3 is built from 14 residues. CDR1 SGHDN and CDR2 FVKESK come from the germline V gene. CDR3 amino acids: CASSQEASRDEQFF. The DNA for the CDR3 is TGTGCCAGCAGCCAAGAGGCAAGCCGGGATGAGCAGTTCTTC.

The rearrangement joins TRBV7-9 to TRBJ1-2; maybe TRBD1 (5 bases). With 0 bases removed from V and 4 bases from J, the gap between germline ends came to 9 bases. Germline CDR1 is SEHNR and CDR2 is FQNEAQ (reference sequence). CDR3 size: 14 residues. CDR3 amino acids: CASSLADSLYGYTF. The CDR3 DNA reads as TGTGCCAGCAGCTTAGCTGACAGCCTCTATGGCTACACCTTC.

The chain employs TRBV7-2 and TRBJ2-1; 13 nucleotides align to TRBD2. V lost 0 bases to trimming and J lost 6 bases; unmatched junction nucleotides: 2. The V gene's germline CDR1 is SGHTA and CDR2 FQGNSA. This CDR3 spans 16 amino acids. For the CDR3, the DNA is TGTGCCAGCAGCTTAGCGGGGACTAGCGGGATCAATGAGCAGTTCTTC. It specifies CASSLAGTSGINEQFF.

The CDR3 region is CASSAGTPLEKLFF. The CDR3 nucleotides are TGTGCCAGCTCAGCCGGGACACCTTTGGAAAAACTGTTTTTT. The V gene is TRBV18, the J gene TRBJ1-4; D is perhaps TRBD1 (6 bases). CDR1 and CDR2 from the germline V gene are KGHSH and LQKENI. V was cut by 5 bases and J by 8 bases, with 15 bases left in between. The CDR3 totals 14 residues. The complete variable domain, with remaining parts taken from reference TRBV18 and TRBJ1-4, reads NAGVMQNPRHLVRRRGQEARLRCSPMKGHSHVYWYRQLPEEGLKFMVYLQKENIIDESGMPKERFSAEFPKEGPSILRIQQVVRGDSAAYFCASSAGTPLEKLFFGSGTQLSVL.

The DNA of the CDR3 is TGTGCCAGCAAACTGGGGACAGGGGCCTACGAGCAGTACTTC. Translating it yields CASKLGTGAYEQYF. The chain carries TRBV27 and TRBJ2-7; 10 nucleotides match TRBD1. Germline CDR1 is MNHEY and CDR2 is SMNVEV (reference sequence). This CDR3 contains 14 residues. J was trimmed by 2 bases and V by 7 bases; bases with no gene match: 5.

The rearrangement links TRBV24-1 to TRBJ1-2; D is ambiguous. The germline gives CDR1 KGHDR, CDR2 SFDVKD. CDR3 length equals 12 residues. V lost 6 bases, J lost 2 bases, and 6 bases lay in between. CDR3 region: CATSQENYGYTF. In DNA form, the CDR3 reads TGTGCCACCAGTCAAGAGAACTATGGCTACACCTTC.

J is TRBJ2-1 and V is TRBV11-3, with 7 bases fitting TRBD1. The CDR3 consists of 14 residues. J was trimmed by 7 bases and V by 2 bases; bases with no gene match: 5. Germline CDR1 is SGHNT and CDR2 is YENEEA. As DNA, the CDR3 is TGTGCCAGCAGCTTAAACAGGGGTAGTAATGAGCAGTTCTTC. Translation gives CASSLNRGSNEQFF.

The chain couples TRBV19 to TRBJ2-5, with 11 bases aligning to TRBD1. The germline gives CDR1 LNHDA, CDR2 SQIVND (reference sequence). The CDR3 length is 15 residues. Trimming removed 6 bases from V and 5 bases from J; junction bases left unmatched: 8. CDR3 residues: CASRAGQGAWETQYF. CDR3 sequence (DNA): TGTGCCAGTAGGGCAGGACAGGGGGCTTGGGAGACCCAGTACTTC.